These T cell receptor beta chains were read from a single sample in a study of CD8 T cells in Susac syndrome. TCRdb redid the calling of the immunoSEQ multiplex PCR reads with MiXCR, one entry per CDR3 protein. The data contain some 120,000 distinct CDR3 sequences, 90% to 95% of them singletons. Sequencing used CD8+ T cells from PBMCs. These receptor sequences come from a human donor with multiple sclerosis. Each CDR3 is given with its conserved first and last residue. A D gene is named only where the DNA matches it firmly. Not every row has a clone size; where given, it reads once, few, many or a size class.

abundance,d_gene,j_gene,v_gene,CDR3aa,CDR3nt
-,-,TRBJ1-3,TRBV18,CASSPQGSGNTIYF,TGTGCCAGCTCACCACAGGGGTCTGGAAACACCATATATTTT
once,-,TRBJ2-1,TRBV6-2/TRBV6-3,CASSYSGVGEQFF,TGTGCCAGCAGTTACTCGGGGGTTGGGGAGCAGTTCTTC
-,-,TRBJ2-6,TRBV27,CASRDGDLRSGANVLTF,TGTGCCAGCAGGGACGGGGACCTCCGCTCTGGGGCCAACGTCCTGACTTTC
-,TRBD2,TRBJ2-1,TRBV12-3/TRBV12-4,CASSLPSGGGDEQFF,TGTGCCAGCAGTTTGCCCAGCGGGGGCGGCGATGAGCAGTTCTTC
once,-,TRBJ2-6,TRBV4-2,CASSQDTSTGANVLTF,TGTGCCAGCAGCCAGGACACTAGCACCGGGGCCAACGTCCTGACTTTC
once,TRBD1,TRBJ1-5,TRBV9,CASSPGGDPNQPQHF,TGTGCCAGCAGCCCAGGGGGGGACCCCAATCAGCCCCAGCATTTT
-,TRBD1,TRBJ2-7,TRBV6-6,CATCGQGTDEQYF,TGTGCCACCTGCGGACAGGGTACAGACGAGCAGTACTTC
-,-,TRBJ2-5,TRBV6-6,CASSWDKSGETQYF,TGTGCCAGCAGTTGGGACAAATCGGGAGAGACCCAGTACTTC
few,-,TRBJ1-2,TRBV29-1,CSVEEQGPYGYTF,TGCAGCGTTGAAGAGCAGGGACCCTATGGCTACACCTTC
-,-,TRBJ2-7,TRBV9,CASSVLLGLMYEQYF,TGTGCCAGCAGCGTTTTGCTCGGGCTCATGTACGAGCAGTACTTC
-,-,TRBJ2-1,TRBV7-9,CASSFGQGGEQFF,TGTGCCAGCAGCTTCGGCCAGGGGGGTGAGCAGTTCTTC
-,-,TRBJ2-4,TRBV2,CASSGGENIQYF,TGTGCCAGCAGTGGGGGAGAGAACATTCAGTACTTC
few,-,TRBJ2-1,TRBV7-9,CASSLAWDEQFF,TGTGCCAGCAGCTTAGCTTGGGATGAGCAGTTCTTC
once,-,TRBJ1-2,TRBV12-3/TRBV12-4,CASTVTGLDGYTF,TGTGCCAGCACCGTGACAGGCCTTGATGGCTACACCTTC
once,-,TRBJ2-1,TRBV20-1,CSAPGPGPTLWHEQFF,TGCAGTGCCCCGGGCCCGGGACCCACCCTCTGGCATGAGCAGTTCTTC
few,-,TRBJ2-5,TRBV2,CASSESGLETQYF,TGTGCCAGCAGTGAATCCGGGCTGGAGACCCAGTACTTC
-,-,TRBJ2-3,TRBV6-5,CASSYSTGSQYTDTQYF,TGTGCCAGCAGTTACTCGACCGGGAGCCAGTACACAGATACGCAGTATTTT
-,-,TRBJ1-5,TRBV24-1,CATSERTGNQPQHF,TGTGCCACCAGTGAACGGACAGGCAATCAGCCCCAGCATTTT
-,TRBD1,TRBJ1-1,TRBV13,CASSLVRGPEAFF,TGTGCCAGCAGCTTAGTCAGGGGGCCTGAAGCTTTCTTT
-,-,TRBJ1-2,TRBV2,CASSELSGLGLDYGYTF,TGTGCCAGCAGTGAACTTTCGGGTCTGGGATTGGACTATGGCTACACCTTC
-,TRBD2,TRBJ2-1,TRBV7-6,CASSLGGEGQFF,TGTGCCAGCAGCTTAGGGGGGGAGGGGCAGTTCTTC
once,-,TRBJ1-1,TRBV27,CASGVGARRAFF,TGTGCCAGCGGGGTGGGGGCTCGGCGAGCTTTCTTT
-,-,TRBJ2-3,TRBV10-3,CAISVQGTTDTQYF,TGTGCCATCAGTGTGCAGGGGACCACAGATACGCAGTATTTT
-,-,TRBJ1-5,TRBV28,CASSPLKLRLDSYSNQPQHF,TGTGCCAGCAGTCCTCTAAAACTAAGATTAGACAGCTATAGCAATCAGCCCCAGCATTTT
-,-,TRBJ2-5,TRBV27,CASSIHMEETQYF,TGTGCCAGCAGTATACATATGGAGGAGACCCAGTACTTC
-,-,TRBJ2-5,TRBV11-1,CASSLRGSQETQYF,TGTGCCAGCAGCTTAAGGGGAAGCCAAGAGACCCAGTACTTC
-,-,TRBJ2-7,TRBV27,CASSLGLRYEQYF,TGTGCCAGCAGCTTGGGACTTCGATACGAGCAGTACTTC
-,-,TRBJ1-1,TRBV4-1,CASSQDDPMNTEAFF,TGCGCCAGCAGCCAAGATGATCCCATGAACACTGAAGCTTTCTTT
-,-,TRBJ1-1,TRBV7-9,CASSLGAPEAFF,TGTGCCAGCAGCTTAGGTGCGCCTGAAGCTTTCTTT
few,-,TRBJ2-7,TRBV29-1,CSVEEDSSYEQYF,TGCAGCGTTGAAGAGGACAGCTCCTACGAGCAGTACTTC
-,TRBD2,TRBJ2-3,TRBV9,CASSPSGGGPDTQYF,TGTGCCAGCAGTCCAAGCGGGGGGGGCCCAGATACGCAGTATTTT
few,-,TRBJ1-1,TRBV5-1,CASSYGEKLVNTEAFF,TGCGCCAGCAGCTACGGGGAGAAGTTAGTGAACACTGAAGCTTTCTTT
-,TRBD2,TRBJ2-1,TRBV30,CAWEGAPGRDYNEQFF,TGTGCCTGGGAAGGCGCTCCCGGGAGGGACTACAATGAGCAGTTCTTC
-,-,TRBJ2-2,TRBV24-1,CATSDFRRATGELFF,TGTGCCACCAGTGATTTTCGACGAGCCACCGGGGAGCTGTTTTTT
-,-,TRBJ2-7,TRBV7-9,CASSYRYSYEQYF,TGTGCCAGCAGTTACCGGTATAGCTACGAGCAGTACTTC
-,TRBD1,TRBJ1-5,TRBV7-9,CASSMTGGYSNQPQHF,TGTGCCAGCAGCATGACAGGGGGCTATAGCAATCAGCCCCAGCATTTT
-,-,TRBJ2-1,TRBV7-9,CASSLAPYNEQFF,TGTGCCAGCAGCTTAGCTCCCTACAATGAGCAGTTCTTC